The T cell receptor (beta chain) described here comes from a study of T-cell reconstitution after alpha-beta-depleted transplantation in children. As it was prepared, the TCRbeta library received unique molecular identifiers. TCRdb used MiXCR to reprocess the PCR reads, holding one entry per CDR3 protein. The sample includes some 500,000 distinct CDR3 sequences, approximately 20% of them seen just once. The sample holds a few counts of this clonotype. CDR3 length: 14 amino acids. Trimming took 7 bases from V and 2 from J, leaving 15 bases between them. The rearrangement links TRBV12-3 or TRBV12-4 to TRBJ2-7, with D possibly being TRBD1 (5 bases). The material sequenced was PBMCs from the stem cell graft donor, taken from the stem cell graft. This TCR was recovered from a human donor who donated a stem cell graft to a child with acute lymphoblastic leukemia. The CDR3 region is CASTGTPRAYEQYF. Written as DNA, the CDR3 is TGTGCCAGCACCGGAACCCCCAGGGCCTACGAGCAGTACTTC.